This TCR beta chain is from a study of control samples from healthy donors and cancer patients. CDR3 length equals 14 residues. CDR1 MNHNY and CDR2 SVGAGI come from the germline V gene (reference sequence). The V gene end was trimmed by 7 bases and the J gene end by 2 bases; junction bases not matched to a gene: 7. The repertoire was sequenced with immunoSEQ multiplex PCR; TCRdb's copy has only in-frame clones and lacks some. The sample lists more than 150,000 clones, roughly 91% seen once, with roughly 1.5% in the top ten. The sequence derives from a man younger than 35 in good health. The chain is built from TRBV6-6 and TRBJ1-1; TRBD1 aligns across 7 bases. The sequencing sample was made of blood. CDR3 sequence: CASTAGQTNTEAFF. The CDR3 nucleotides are TGTGCCAGCACCGCGGGACAGACTAACACTGAAGCTTTCTTT.